Listed here are 3 T cell receptor beta chains from one sample, sequenced in a study of regulatory dendritic cells for organ transplantation (dated by TCRdb to 2016 to 2017). Sorted T cell subsets were CFSE-labeled and co-cultured for around five days with allogeneic regulatory or mature dendritic cells at a 1:10 DC:T ratio. Receptors were amplified or captured by the immunoSEQ multiplex PCR assay. The clones in this table, taken by TCRdb from immuneACCESS, are in-frame only. Not every clone is retained; where verified, under half of the shortfall comes from an unresolved V gene, and the cause of the rest is unknown. The sample table shows under 15,000 clones, and roughly 69% are seen once. In total, the top ten clones hold 0.63% of the sample. These receptors lack a known antigen. The sample comprised naive CD4+ T cells from blood cultured with regulatory dendritic cells. Reading the label with the study, this specimen's cell subset or site is: CD45RA+ naive T cells. Every receptor here comes from a human donor in good health.

The rearrangement joins TRBV18 to TRBJ2-5; D might be TRBD1 (6 bases). Trimming cost V 0 bases and J 2 bases, with 7 bases left between them. This CDR3 region has 14 residues. CDR1 KGHSH and CDR2 LQKENI come from the germline V gene. CDR3 amino acids: CASSPPGQQETQYF. CDR3 nucleotide sequence: TGTGCCAGCTCACCACCCGGACAGCAAGAGACCCAGTACTTC. The full variable domain, in which reference TRBV18 and TRBJ2-5 provide the parts outside the CDR3, is NAGVMQNPRHLVRRRGQEARLRCSPMKGHSHVYWYRQLPEEGLKFMVYLQKENIIDESGMPKERFSAEFPKEGPSILRIQQVVRGDSAAYFCASSPPGQQETQYFGPGTRLLVL.

The chain joins TRBV10-3 to TRBJ2-7, with 10 bases aligning to TRBD2. Germline-derived CDR1 and CDR2 are ENHRY and SYGVKD. This CDR3 has 13 amino acids. V was pared by 8 bases and J by 4 bases, with 5 bases of the junction left unmatched. The CDR3 sequence: CAIGSSGGYEQYF. The CDR3 nucleotides read TGTGCCATCGGTTCTAGCGGGGGTTACGAGCAGTACTTC.

V is TRBV6-1 and J is TRBJ1-2; D might be TRBD1 (6 bases). Germline V gene data show CDR1 as MNHNS and CDR2 as SASEGT. CDR3 length equals 15 residues. V gave up 2 bases and J gave up 2 bases, with 12 bases separating them. In DNA form, the CDR3 reads TGTGCCAGCAGTGAACAAACAGGGTCCAACTATGGCTACACCTTC. This encodes CASSEQTGSNYGYTF.